This T cell receptor beta chain was identified in a study of blood T cell repertoires in COVID-19. Across the study: COVID-19 samples, acute and convalescent, were from the United States, Italy and Spain.

As processed by the authors: Amplifying reference gene primers gave estimates of nucleated cell counts. Generated by immunoSEQ multiplex PCR, the TCRdb table keeps only in-frame clones and is missing some. That table furnishes V, J and clone size, whereas the DNA furnished D and trimming. The sample includes 150,000 to 200,000 clones, 80% to 90% of them seen just once. The CDR3 runs to 19 residues. Germline trimming cut 3 bases from V and 5 bases from J; bases unmatched to any gene: 11. Germline loops: CDR1 KGHDR, CDR2 SFDVKD. The receptor comes from a man aged 50-60 years with active or convalescent COVID-19. This chain links TRBV24-1 with TRBJ2-2; 13 bases line up with TRBD2. The sequencing sample was made of peripheral blood. The CDR3 spells CATSDPARTSGGQTGELFF. The CDR3, as DNA: TGTGCCACCAGTGATCCAGCCCGGACTAGCGGGGGTCAAACCGGGGAGCTGTTTTTT.